Below are 17 T cell receptor beta chains sequenced from a single sample in a study of blood T cell repertoires in COVID-19. Using immunoSEQ multiplex PCR, the repertoire was profiled, and TCRdb retains in-frame clones only, with some absent. The sample holds under 200,000 clones, 70% to 90% seen once. The sequenced sample consisted of peripheral blood. The receptor set was obtained from a middle-aged man with acute or convalescent COVID-19.

This rearrangement joins TRBV11-2 to TRBJ2-1, with 7 bases fitting TRBD2. With 5 bases clipped from V and 6 bases from J, the junction kept 10 bases outside the gene matches. Germline-derived CDR1 and CDR2 are SGHAT and FQNNGV. CDR3 length equals 15 residues. CDR3 sequence: CASSPSRGGGNEQFF. CDR3 DNA: TGTGCCAGCAGCCCTTCGAGAGGCGGGGGCAATGAGCAGTTCTTC.

The rearrangement joins TRBV5-1 to TRBJ1-2, with TRBD1 matching over 11 bases. The CDR3 has 17 residues. The germline gives CDR1 SGHRS, CDR2 YFSETQ. Trimming at V came to 2 bases and at J to 0 bases, leaving 6 bases not matched to a gene. CDR3 protein: CASSFGTGGLSNYGYTF. The CDR3 nucleotides read TGCGCCAGCAGCTTCGGGACAGGGGGTCTCTCTAACTATGGCTACACCTTC.

The genes are TRBV10-2 and TRBJ1-5; TRBD1 aligns across 9 bases. Germline assignment: CDR1 WSHSY and CDR2 SAAADI. The CDR3 has 14 amino acids. Trimming cost V 6 bases and J 1 base; bases outside gene matches: 1. The CDR3: CASRGTGSNQPQHF. The CDR3 DNA reads as TGCGCCAGCAGGGGGACAGGGAGCAATCAGCCCCAGCATTTT.

The chain uses TRBV13 and TRBJ1-2, with D uncertain. The ends were cut back, 5 bases at V and 6 bases at J, with 19 bases in the middle. This CDR3 region has 15 residues. Germline-derived CDR1 and CDR2 are PRHDT and FYEKMQ (reference sequence). In nucleotides, the CDR3 is TGTGCCAGCAGCCCCACTCTTTGGGCCCCCGATGGCTACACCTTC. As protein: CASSPTLWAPDGYTF.

The J gene is TRBJ2-5, the V gene TRBV15; 10 nucleotides agree with TRBD2. The germline gives CDR1 LNHNV, CDR2 YYDKDF (reference sequence). Trimming at V came to 0 bases and at J to 5 bases, leaving 18 bases not matched to a gene. The CDR3 length is 20 residues. The CDR3 loop reads CATSRDGLAGAFFPGETQYF. The CDR3 coding sequence is TGTGCCACCAGCAGAGATGGGCTAGCGGGGGCCTTCTTTCCCGGGGAGACCCAGTACTTC.

The chain recombines TRBV28 with TRBJ2-7; D is possibly TRBD1 (6 bases). The CDR3 sequence is 14 residues long. Germline V gene data show CDR1 as MDHEN and CDR2 as SYDVKM. With 3 bases removed from V and 4 bases from J, the gap between germline ends came to 13 bases. The CDR3 DNA follows: TGTGCCAGCAGTTTTTTTACAGGGCAATACGAGCAGTACTTC. It is translated as CASSFFTGQYEQYF.

The chain is built from TRBV7-2 and TRBJ1-1; D is uncertain. This CDR3 has 16 residues. Germline CDR1 SGHTA, CDR2 FQGNSA. V was trimmed by 1 base and J by 6 bases, leaving 18 bases between them. The CDR3 region is CASSLGVQFGAAEAFF. As DNA, the CDR3 is TGTGCCAGCAGCTTAGGGGTACAGTTTGGAGCGGCTGAAGCTTTCTTT.

The V gene is TRBV6-2 or TRBV6-3, the J gene TRBJ2-3; D is perhaps TRBD2 (5 bases). The CDR3 totals 16 residues. Germline loops: CDR1 MNHEY, CDR2 SVGEGT. V lost 5 bases and J 4 bases, leaving 19 bases between the germline ends. CDR3 in amino acids: CASSRLRTLGADTQYF. CDR3 DNA sequence: TGTGCCAGCAGTCGCCTCCGGACTCTTGGGGCAGATACGCAGTATTTT.

The sample holds one count of this clone. This sequence joins TRBV4-2 and TRBJ1-5, with D possibly being TRBD1 (6 bases). CDR1 is LGHNA, CDR2 YNFKEQ, per germline. This CDR3 comprises 16 residues. Trimming stripped 0 bases from V and 2 bases from J, with 11 bases between. CDR3 nucleotides: TGTGCCAGCAGCCAAGATAGAGCAGGGGGCAATCAGCCCCAGCATTTT. Translated: CASSQDRAGGNQPQHF.

The V and J genes are TRBV5-8 and TRBJ2-1; TRBD1 matches 7 bases. The CDR3 is 15 amino acids. Germline assignment: CDR1 SGHTS and CDR2 YDEGEE. The J segment lost 7 bases and the V segment lost 0 bases, leaving 7 bases of the junction unmatched. The CDR3 loop reads CASSLERGQWNEQFF. Written as DNA, the CDR3 is TGTGCCAGCAGCTTGGAAAGGGGGCAGTGGAATGAGCAGTTCTTC.

The chain is built from TRBV27 and TRBJ1-2, with 7 bases aligning to TRBD1. Trimming at V came to 0 bases and at J to 7 bases, leaving 11 bases not matched to a gene. The germline V gene encodes CDR1 MNHEY and CDR2 SMNVEV (reference sequence). CDR3 size: 16 residues. CDR3 sequence reads: CASSLSSSGQQSGYTF. CDR3 nucleotides: TGTGCCAGCAGTTTATCGAGTTCGGGACAGCAAAGTGGCTACACCTTC.

The chain couples TRBV12-3 or TRBV12-4 to TRBJ1-1; D is unresolved. Trimming cost V 6 bases and J 6 bases, with 11 bases left between them. The CDR3 extends over 12 amino acids. The CDR3 spells CASRTTIAEAFF. Here the CDR3 DNA reads TGTGCCAGCAGAACCACAATCGCTGAAGCTTTCTTT.

This chain joins TRBV3-1 (or the pseudogene TRBV3-2) and TRBJ2-7; the D gene is possibly TRBD1 (7 bases). V was clipped by 6 bases and J by 2 bases, with 20 bases between them. The CDR3 has 16 amino acids. The germline V gene has CDR1 LGHDT and CDR2 YNNKEL (reference sequence). CDR3 nucleotide sequence: TGTGCCAGCAGTCCATTCGGGCAGGGGGGAACCTACGAGCAGTACTTC. Residues: CASSPFGQGGTYEQYF.

The chain combines TRBV6-6 with TRBJ1-3; D gene ambiguous. V was pared by 4 bases and J by 4 bases, with 17 bases between. This CDR3 is 16 amino acids long. Germline loops: CDR1 MNHNY, CDR2 SVGAGI (reference sequence). The CDR3 sequence is CASSSQASYSGNTIYF. For the CDR3, the DNA is TGTGCCAGCAGTTCTCAAGCGTCCTACTCCGGAAACACCATATATTTT.

This clone was observed once. The same CDR3 also results from other DNA sequences found in this sample. V gene TRBV28 combines with J gene TRBJ1-1, with D hard to call. The CDR3 is 13 residues long. V lost 6 bases and J lost 1, with 9 bases in between. Germline values: CDR1 MDHEN, CDR2 SYDVKM. CDR3 in amino acids: CASSSRGNTEAFF. In DNA, the CDR3 is TGTGCCAGCAGCTCTCGAGGGAACACTGAAGCTTTCTTT.

The chain combines TRBV28 with TRBJ1-3, with 9 positions matching TRBD1. V gave up 3 bases and J gave up 2 bases; unmatched junction bases: 5. The CDR3 has 16 residues. The germline gives CDR1 MDHEN, CDR2 SYDVKM. This chain's CDR3 is CASSFPGTGTGNTIYF. CDR3 DNA: TGTGCCAGCAGTTTTCCCGGGACAGGGACTGGAAACACCATATATTTT.

The chain uses TRBV2 and TRBJ1-1, with 9 bases aligning to TRBD1. With 2 bases clipped from V and 4 bases from J, the junction kept 2 bases outside the gene matches. Germline V gene lookup returns CDR1 SNHLY and CDR2 FYNNEI. The CDR3 consists of 14 residues. CDR3 sequence reads: CASSERDRVTEAFF. CDR3 DNA sequence: TGTGCCAGCAGTGAACGGGACAGGGTCACTGAAGCTTTCTTT.